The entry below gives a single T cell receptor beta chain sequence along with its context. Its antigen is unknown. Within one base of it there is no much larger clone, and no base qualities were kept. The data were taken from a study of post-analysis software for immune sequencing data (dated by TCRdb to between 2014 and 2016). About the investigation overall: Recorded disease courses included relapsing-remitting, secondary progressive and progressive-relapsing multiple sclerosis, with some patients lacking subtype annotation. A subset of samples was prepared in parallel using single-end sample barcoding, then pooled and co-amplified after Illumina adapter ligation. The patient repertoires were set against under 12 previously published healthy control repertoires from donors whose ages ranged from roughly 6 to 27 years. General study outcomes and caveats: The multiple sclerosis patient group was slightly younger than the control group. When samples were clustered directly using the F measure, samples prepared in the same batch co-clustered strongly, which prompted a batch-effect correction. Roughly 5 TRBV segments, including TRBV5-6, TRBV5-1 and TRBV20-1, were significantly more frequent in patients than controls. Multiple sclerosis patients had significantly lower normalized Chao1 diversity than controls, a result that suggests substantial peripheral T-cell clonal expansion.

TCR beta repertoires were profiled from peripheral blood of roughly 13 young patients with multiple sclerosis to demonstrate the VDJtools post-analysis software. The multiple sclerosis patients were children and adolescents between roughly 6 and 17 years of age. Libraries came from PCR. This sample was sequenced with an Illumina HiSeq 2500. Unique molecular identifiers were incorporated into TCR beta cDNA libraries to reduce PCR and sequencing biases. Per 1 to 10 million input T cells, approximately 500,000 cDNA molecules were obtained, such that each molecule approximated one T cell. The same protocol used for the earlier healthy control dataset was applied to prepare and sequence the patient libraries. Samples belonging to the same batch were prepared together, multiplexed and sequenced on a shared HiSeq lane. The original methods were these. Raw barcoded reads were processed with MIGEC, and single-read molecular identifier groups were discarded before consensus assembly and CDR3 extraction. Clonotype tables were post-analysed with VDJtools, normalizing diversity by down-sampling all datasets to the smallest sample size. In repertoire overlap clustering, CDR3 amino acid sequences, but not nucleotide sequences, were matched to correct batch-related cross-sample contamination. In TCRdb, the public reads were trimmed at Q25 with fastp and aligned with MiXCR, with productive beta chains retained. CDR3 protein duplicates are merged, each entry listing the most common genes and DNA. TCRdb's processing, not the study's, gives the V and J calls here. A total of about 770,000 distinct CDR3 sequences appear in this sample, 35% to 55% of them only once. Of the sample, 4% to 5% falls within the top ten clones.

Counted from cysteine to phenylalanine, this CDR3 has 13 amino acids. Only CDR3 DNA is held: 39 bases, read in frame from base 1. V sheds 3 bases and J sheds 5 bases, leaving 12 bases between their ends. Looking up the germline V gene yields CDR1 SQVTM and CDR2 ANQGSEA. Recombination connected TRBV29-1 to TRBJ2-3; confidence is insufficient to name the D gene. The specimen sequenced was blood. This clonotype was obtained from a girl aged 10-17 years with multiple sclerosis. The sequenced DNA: TGCAGCGTTGATCCCCGGGCCGAAGATACGCAGTATTTT. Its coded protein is CSVDPRAEDTQYF.